The rows below give T cell receptor beta chains drawn from one sample of a study of T cell repertoires in cytomegalovirus infection. TCRdb reprocessed the reads with MiXCR, giving one entry per CDR3 protein. The sample holds hundreds of thousands of distinct CDR3 sequences; less than 40% are singletons and the top ten take 2.8%. Sequencing input: PBMCs. The receptor source for this set is a human donor in good health (CMV status not recorded). Some clones in this sample may be carry-over from other donors' samples. CDR3s include the opening cysteine and the closing phenylalanine or tryptophan. A D gene is named only where the DNA matches it firmly. Not all rows give a size; the values are once, few, many and, for expanded clones, a class.

CDR3aa: CASSSTGTLTDTQYF
CDR3nt: TGTGCCAGCAGCTCGACCGGGACTCTCACAGATACGCAGTATTTT
abundance: NA
v_gene: TRBV5-5
j_gene: TRBJ2-3
d_gene: NA

CDR3aa: CASSLGRRALHF
CDR3nt: TGTGCCAGCAGCTTAGGCCGACGGGCCCTCCACTTT
abundance: NA
v_gene: TRBV7-3
j_gene: TRBJ1-6
d_gene: NA

CDR3aa: CASSSQGNIQYF
CDR3nt: TGTGCCAGCAGCTCACAGGGAAACATTCAGTACTTC
abundance: many
v_gene: TRBV7-2
j_gene: TRBJ2-4
d_gene: NA

CDR3aa: CASSSQVGGTQYF
CDR3nt: TGCGCCAGCAGCTCGCAGGTTGGTGGGACCCAGTACTTC
abundance: NA
v_gene: TRBV5-1
j_gene: TRBJ2-5
d_gene: NA

CDR3aa: CASSTRTGTEAFF
CDR3nt: TGTGCCAGCAGTACCAGGACAGGGACGGAAGCTTTCTTT
abundance: few
v_gene: TRBV27
j_gene: TRBJ1-1
d_gene: TRBD1

CDR3aa: CASSPPAGAEKLFF
CDR3nt: TGTGCCAGCAGCCCCCCGGCAGGGGCGGAAAAACTGTTTTTT
abundance: few
v_gene: TRBV7-9
j_gene: TRBJ1-4
d_gene: NA

CDR3aa: CASSLGQGNPGNTIYF
CDR3nt: TGTGCCAGCAGTCTCGGACAGGGGAACCCTGGAAACACCATATATTTT
abundance: NA
v_gene: TRBV6-1
j_gene: TRBJ1-3
d_gene: TRBD1

CDR3aa: CASTSGGLAASTDTQYF
CDR3nt: TGTGCCAGCACTTCGGGAGGGCTAGCGGCGTCTACAGATACGCAGTATTTT
abundance: few
v_gene: TRBV28
j_gene: TRBJ2-3
d_gene: TRBD2

CDR3aa: CASSVPGPKETQYF
CDR3nt: TGTGCCAGCAGTGTTCCGGGACCGAAAGAGACCCAGTACTTC
abundance: few
v_gene: TRBV9
j_gene: TRBJ2-5
d_gene: NA

CDR3aa: CASDPEGAVTFGYTF
CDR3nt: TGTGCCAGCGACCCCGAGGGCGCTGTTACCTTTGGCTACACCTTC
abundance: few
v_gene: TRBV6-1
j_gene: TRBJ1-2
d_gene: NA

CDR3aa: CASSIGAEVRQPQHF
CDR3nt: TGTGCCAGTAGTATCGGGGCCGAAGTTCGTCAGCCCCAGCATTTT
abundance: NA
v_gene: TRBV19
j_gene: TRBJ1-5
d_gene: NA

CDR3aa: CASSLLVSEQYF
CDR3nt: TGTGCCAGCAGTTTACTAGTGAGCGAGCAGTACTTC
abundance: NA
v_gene: TRBV28
j_gene: TRBJ2-7
d_gene: NA

CDR3aa: CSVTSLNTGELFF
CDR3nt: TGCAGTGTTACTAGCCTGAACACCGGGGAGCTGTTTTTT
abundance: NA
v_gene: TRBV20-1
j_gene: TRBJ2-2
d_gene: NA

CDR3aa: CASSHDRETGELFF
CDR3nt: TGTGCCAGCAGCCACGACAGGGAGACCGGGGAGCTGTTTTTT
abundance: few
v_gene: TRBV11-2
j_gene: TRBJ2-2
d_gene: TRBD1